This T cell receptor (beta chain) was profiled in a study of cytomegalovirus exposure and HLA in healthy donors. TCRdb keeps only in-frame clones here, not all; method: immunoSEQ multiplex PCR. The profile shows 200,000 to 300,000 clones, just under 90% of them singletons. The ends lost 9 bases at V and 7 bases at J; junction bases unmatched: 9. The V gene's germline CDR1 is MNHEY and CDR2 SVGAGI. CDR3 length: 14 amino acids. The chain links TRBV6-5 to TRBJ2-2; 9 nucleotides match TRBD1. The receptor was derived from a man in his late teens or twenties in good health and CMV-seronegative. The sequencing input was PBMCs. The DNA of the CDR3 is TGTGCCAGTGGGATACAGGGGGCAGGCGGGGAGCTGTTTTTT. Protein product: CASGIQGAGGELFF.